This TCR beta chain was documented in a study of blood T cell repertoires in COVID-19. Sequencing was performed with immunoSEQ multiplex PCR; in TCRdb, only in-frame clones are kept and a portion is missing. The table shows over a thousand clones, with over 90% occurring only once. This clone came up a few times. Sequenced sample: peripheral blood. This sequence originates from a human donor in a cohort sampled during active COVID-19.

The CDR3 loop is CASSLGPRDTEAFF. The CDR3 bases are TGTGCCAGCAGTCTCGGTCCGAGGGACACTGAAGCTTTCTTT. This chain links TRBV27 with TRBJ1-1; D unclear. V was cut by 5 bases and J by 3 bases, with 13 bases left in between. In germline, CDR1 is MNHEY, CDR2 SMNVEV (reference sequence). This CDR3 is 14 amino acids long.